These T cell receptor beta chains were read from a single sample in a study of lymphopenia after photon versus proton radiotherapy. Method: immunoSEQ multiplex PCR; TCRdb's copy keeps in-frame clones and lacks some. Among tens of thousands of clones listed, roughly 84% were seen once. Material: peripheral blood, obtained from a patient treated with proton-based radiotherapy. The receptors were sampled from a man aged 55 to 70 with pancreatic cancer. Both conserved end residues are trimmed from each CDR3. A D gene is named only where the DNA matches it firmly.

j_call,v_call,d_call,cdr3_aa
TRBJ2-2,TRBV19,NA,ASTRGLRTGELF
TRBJ2-1,TRBV7-2,TRBD1,ASSFDRGPYNEQF
TRBJ2-2,TRBV28,NA,ASSFGTGELF
TRBJ1-5,TRBV28,NA,ASKNPNQPQH
TRBJ1-1,TRBV27,NA,ASLLGTEAF
TRBJ2-7,TRBV5-5,NA,ASSMGPSGYEQY
TRBJ2-2,TRBV28,NA,ASSFLSKNPRMGGNTGELF
TRBJ1-5,TRBV30,NA,AWSQGPLSNQPQH
TRBJ1-1,TRBV28,NA,ARSSPDRNTEAF
TRBJ1-1,TRBV28,NA,ASIEDGWNTEAF
TRBJ2-5,TRBV6-6,NA,ASGDSQETQY
TRBJ2-1,TRBV19,NA,ASSIGGVYINEQF
TRBJ1-3,TRBV5-5,NA,ASSFPGAGNTIY
TRBJ2-1,TRBV4-1,TRBD1,ASSQDRTGAWNEQF
TRBJ2-4,TRBV7-8,NA,ASSPMTGHIQY
TRBJ2-7,TRBV5-6,NA,ASSHPQGAYEQY
TRBJ2-1,TRBV28,NA,ASTPGATNNEQF
TRBJ1-1,TRBV7-3,NA,ASSHIGGEAF
TRBJ2-1,TRBV7-2,NA,ASSLSSSLNEQF
TRBJ1-2,TRBV9,NA,ASSVAGLAGDGYT
TRBJ1-5,TRBV28,NA,ASSSHSGGNQPQH
TRBJ2-5,TRBV11-2,NA,ASSLDGGNQETQY
TRBJ1-1,TRBV5-1,TRBD1,ASSLGQGAEAF
TRBJ2-7,TRBV6-1,TRBD2,ASSEARTSGTNYEQY
TRBJ2-5,TRBV29-1,NA,SVGQGGETQY
TRBJ1-1,TRBV9,NA,ASSVVGQGNTEAF
TRBJ2-1,TRBV5-1,NA,ASSLLGSNEQF
TRBJ2-2,TRBV7-9,NA,ASSLQGYTGELF
TRBJ1-3,TRBV4-1,NA,ASSQLPGYQGNTIY
TRBJ1-2,TRBV30,NA,AWSHPRWSGAPNYGYT
TRBJ2-1,TRBV25-1,NA,ASSPLGDNEQF
TRBJ1-2,TRBV6-5,TRBD1,ASSYLDRGPNYGYT
TRBJ2-1,TRBV29-1,NA,SVGRADNEQF
TRBJ2-4,TRBV5-1,TRBD1,ASSPPGQTAKNIQY
TRBJ2-7,TRBV29-1,TRBD1,SVSGQRSSYEQY
TRBJ2-6,TRBV9,TRBD1,ASTRGQDSGANVLT
TRBJ2-1,TRBV9,NA,ASSVDDEQF
TRBJ1-4,TRBV28,TRBD1,ASSSSGQGDEKLF
TRBJ2-5,TRBV6-4,TRBD1,ASSRTGDGKETQY
TRBJ1-1,TRBV5-4,NA,ASSLEAITGNTEAF
TRBJ1-4,TRBV28,TRBD1,ASSGNGQGTNEKLF
TRBJ2-6,TRBV13,TRBD2,ASSEYKRTSGRSGANVLT
TRBJ2-4,TRBV6-1,NA,ASSDRAKNIQY
TRBJ1-1,TRBV2,NA,ASSVELRTF
TRBJ2-1,TRBV10-1,NA,ASSETNGVFGEQF
TRBJ2-7,TRBV7-9,TRBD1,ASSPGQGAYEQY
TRBJ2-2,TRBV7-6,NA,ASSLLVPVGTGNTGELF
TRBJ2-1,TRBV28,NA,ASSVYSGSYNEQF
TRBJ1-4,TRBV28,NA,ASSSNWGSEKLF
TRBJ1-3,TRBV7-8,NA,ASSLQGFGNTIY
TRBJ1-3,TRBV27,NA,ASRLGLDSGNTIY
TRBJ1-5,TRBV28,NA,ASSLEIQPQH
TRBJ2-1,TRBV6-6,NA,ASSRDSYNEQF
TRBJ2-5,TRBV15,NA,ATSRDRTQETQY
TRBJ2-2,TRBV2,NA,ASRASITGELF
TRBJ2-1,TRBV4-3,TRBD2,ASSQRILVGLAGNEQF
TRBJ2-1,TRBV11-3,TRBD2,ASSLDTSGSLYEQF
TRBJ1-2,TRBV28,NA,ASSLPLGAQGGGYT